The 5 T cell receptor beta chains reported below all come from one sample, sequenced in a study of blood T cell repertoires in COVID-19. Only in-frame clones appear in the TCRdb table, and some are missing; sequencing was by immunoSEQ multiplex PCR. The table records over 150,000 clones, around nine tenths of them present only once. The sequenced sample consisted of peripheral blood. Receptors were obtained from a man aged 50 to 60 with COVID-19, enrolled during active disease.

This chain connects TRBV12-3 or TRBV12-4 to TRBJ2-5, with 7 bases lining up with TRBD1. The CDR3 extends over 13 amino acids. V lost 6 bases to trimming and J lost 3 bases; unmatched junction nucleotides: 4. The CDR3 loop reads CASRKTGEETQYF. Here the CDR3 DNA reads TGTGCCAGCAGGAAAACAGGGGAAGAGACCCAGTACTTC.

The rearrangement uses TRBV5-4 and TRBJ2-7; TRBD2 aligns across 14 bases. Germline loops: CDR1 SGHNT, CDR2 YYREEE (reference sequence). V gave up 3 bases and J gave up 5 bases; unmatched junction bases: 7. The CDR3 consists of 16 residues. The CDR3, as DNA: TGTGCCAGCAGCTCCAGGACTAGCGGGAGGTTCGACGAGCAGTACTTC. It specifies CASSSRTSGRFDEQYF.

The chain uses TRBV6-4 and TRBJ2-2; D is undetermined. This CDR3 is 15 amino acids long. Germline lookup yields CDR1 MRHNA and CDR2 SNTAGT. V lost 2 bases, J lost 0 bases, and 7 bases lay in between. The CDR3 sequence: CASSDNLANTGELFF. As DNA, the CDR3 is TGTGCCAGCAGTGACAACCTAGCGAACACCGGGGAGCTGTTTTTT.

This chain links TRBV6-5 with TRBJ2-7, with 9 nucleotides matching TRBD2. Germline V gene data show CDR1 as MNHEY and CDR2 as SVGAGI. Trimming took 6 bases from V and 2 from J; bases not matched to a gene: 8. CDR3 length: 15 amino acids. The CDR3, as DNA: TGTGCCAGCAGCCCACTAGCGGGCTATACCTACGAGCAGTACTTC. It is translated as CASSPLAGYTYEQYF.

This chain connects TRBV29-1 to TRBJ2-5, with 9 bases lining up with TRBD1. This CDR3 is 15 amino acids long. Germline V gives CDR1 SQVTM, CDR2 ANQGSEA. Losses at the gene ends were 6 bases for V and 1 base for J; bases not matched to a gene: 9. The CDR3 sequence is CSVHGTGTLQETQYF. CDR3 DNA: TGCAGCGTACATGGGACAGGGACACTCCAAGAGACCCAGTACTTC.